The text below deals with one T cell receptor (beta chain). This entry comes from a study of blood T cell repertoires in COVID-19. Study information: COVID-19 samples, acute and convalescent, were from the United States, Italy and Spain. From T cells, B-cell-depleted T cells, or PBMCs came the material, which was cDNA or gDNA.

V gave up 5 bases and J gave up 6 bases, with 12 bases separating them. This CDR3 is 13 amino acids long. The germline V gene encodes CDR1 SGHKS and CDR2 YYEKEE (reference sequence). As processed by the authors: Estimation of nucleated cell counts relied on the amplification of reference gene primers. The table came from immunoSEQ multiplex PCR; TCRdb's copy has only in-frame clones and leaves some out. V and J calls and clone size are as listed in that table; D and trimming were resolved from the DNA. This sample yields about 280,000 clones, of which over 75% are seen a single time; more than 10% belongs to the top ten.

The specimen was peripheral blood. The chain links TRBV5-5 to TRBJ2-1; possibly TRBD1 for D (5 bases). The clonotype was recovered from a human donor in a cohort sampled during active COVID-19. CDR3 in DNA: TGTGCCAGCAGAGGGGTAGCTGGCAATGAGCAGTTCTTC. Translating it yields CASRGVAGNEQFF.